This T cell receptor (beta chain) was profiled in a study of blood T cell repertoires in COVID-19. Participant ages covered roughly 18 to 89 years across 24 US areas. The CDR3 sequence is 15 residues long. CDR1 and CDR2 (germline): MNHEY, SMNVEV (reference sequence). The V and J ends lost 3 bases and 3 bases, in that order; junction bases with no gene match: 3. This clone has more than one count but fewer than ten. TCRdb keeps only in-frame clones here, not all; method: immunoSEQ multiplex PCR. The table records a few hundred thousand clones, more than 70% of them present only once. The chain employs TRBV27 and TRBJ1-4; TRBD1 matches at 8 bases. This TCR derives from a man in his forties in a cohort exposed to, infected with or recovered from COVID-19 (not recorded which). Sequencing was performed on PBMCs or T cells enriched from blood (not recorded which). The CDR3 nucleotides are TGTGCCAGCAGTTTCCGCAGGGGGCCTAATGAAAAACTGTTTTTT. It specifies CASSFRRGPNEKLFF.